This is a list of T cell receptor beta chains from one sample in a study of PD-1 blockade in classical Hodgkin lymphoma. Using immunoSEQ multiplex PCR, the repertoire was profiled, and TCRdb retains in-frame clones only, with some absent. This table holds 100,000 or so clones, roughly 91% found once. Sample: peripheral blood mononuclear cells (PBMCs), taken before the fourth cycle of nivolumab. Every receptor here comes from a human donor with classical Hodgkin lymphoma. The conserved cysteine and the conserved F or W are not part of the CDR3 here. The order of the fields is J gene, V gene, CDR3 protein.

j_call: TRBJ1-3; v_call: TRBV30; cdr3_aa: AWSLEGGSGNTIY
j_call: TRBJ2-7; v_call: TRBV4-1; cdr3_aa: ASTPGPLSPEQY
j_call: TRBJ2-6; v_call: TRBV30; cdr3_aa: AWSGTSGSWAGANVLT
j_call: TRBJ1-6; v_call: TRBV30; cdr3_aa: AWSVQGVRKPLH
j_call: TRBJ1-2; v_call: TRBV27; cdr3_aa: ASTPDRGGYGYT
j_call: TRBJ2-5; v_call: TRBV19; cdr3_aa: ASSIGGTSGRVSATQY
j_call: TRBJ1-3; v_call: TRBV6-5; cdr3_aa: ASLRNTIY
j_call: TRBJ2-1; v_call: TRBV12-2; cdr3_aa: ASRLAGRSSGRALQLPNEQF
j_call: TRBJ2-7; v_call: TRBV28; cdr3_aa: ASSFVAISSYEQY
j_call: TRBJ1-2; v_call: TRBV27; cdr3_aa: ASSLSTGASYGYT
j_call: TRBJ1-3; v_call: TRBV21-1; cdr3_aa: ASILKGTASGNTIY
j_call: TRBJ2-4; v_call: TRBV5-6; cdr3_aa: ASSLSRGGWNIQY
j_call: TRBJ2-7; v_call: TRBV27; cdr3_aa: ASSPSGGEEIYEQY
j_call: TRBJ1-2; v_call: TRBV27; cdr3_aa: ASKTGGERYGYT
j_call: TRBJ1-4; v_call: TRBV25-1; cdr3_aa: ASSESRGPITNEKLF
j_call: TRBJ2-5; v_call: TRBV28; cdr3_aa: ASSRRDRGSQETQY
j_call: TRBJ2-7; v_call: TRBV27; cdr3_aa: ASSWGHEQY
j_call: TRBJ1-2; v_call: TRBV11-2; cdr3_aa: ASSLRSGTSYGYT
j_call: TRBJ2-7; v_call: TRBV13; cdr3_aa: ASSPLARPYEQY
j_call: TRBJ1-5; v_call: TRBV2; cdr3_aa: ASSEGRNNQPQH
j_call: TRBJ1-1; v_call: TRBV7-9; cdr3_aa: ASSLLGERAF
j_call: TRBJ1-4; v_call: TRBV5-1; cdr3_aa: ASRTSSTNEKLF
j_call: TRBJ2-1; v_call: TRBV10-3; cdr3_aa: ASEGASGGGSSYNEQF
j_call: TRBJ2-6; v_call: TRBV5-1; cdr3_aa: ASSLEGSGANVLT
j_call: TRBJ1-2; v_call: TRBV13; cdr3_aa: ASSPGTGKVYGYT
j_call: TRBJ1-1; v_call: TRBV10-3; cdr3_aa: AIRDRLLDMSEAF
j_call: TRBJ2-7; v_call: TRBV4-2; cdr3_aa: ASSQAVTGQVLSYEQY
j_call: TRBJ2-2; v_call: TRBV7-9; cdr3_aa: ASSFFSAPGELF
j_call: TRBJ2-3; v_call: TRBV6-5; cdr3_aa: ASSRGAGVTDTQY
j_call: TRBJ2-7; v_call: TRBV28; cdr3_aa: ASSFRGGYSYEQY
j_call: TRBJ2-3; v_call: TRBV5-1; cdr3_aa: ASRREVTDTQY
j_call: TRBJ2-5; v_call: TRBV28; cdr3_aa: ASAGQGGGETQY
j_call: TRBJ2-7; v_call: TRBV29-1; cdr3_aa: SVQEGTYEQY
j_call: TRBJ2-7; v_call: TRBV7-9; cdr3_aa: ASSSRAELTYEQY
j_call: TRBJ2-3; v_call: TRBV5-1; cdr3_aa: ASSLGGLAPDTQY
j_call: TRBJ2-7; v_call: TRBV7-6; cdr3_aa: ASSPGLAVYEQY
j_call: TRBJ2-3; v_call: TRBV5-4; cdr3_aa: ASSSLTSGASWDTQY
j_call: TRBJ1-4; v_call: TRBV9; cdr3_aa: ASSASLSLGDPNEKLF